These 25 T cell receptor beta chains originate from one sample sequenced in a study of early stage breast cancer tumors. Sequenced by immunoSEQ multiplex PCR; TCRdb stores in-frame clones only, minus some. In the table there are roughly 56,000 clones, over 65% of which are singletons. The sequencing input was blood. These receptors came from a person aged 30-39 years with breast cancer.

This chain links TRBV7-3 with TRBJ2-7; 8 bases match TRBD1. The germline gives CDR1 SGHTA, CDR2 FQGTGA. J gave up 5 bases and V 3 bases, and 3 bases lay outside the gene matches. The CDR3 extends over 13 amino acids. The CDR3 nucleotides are TGTGCCAGCAGCTTCCGCAGGGGGCACGAGCAGTACTTC. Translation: CASSFRRGHEQYF.

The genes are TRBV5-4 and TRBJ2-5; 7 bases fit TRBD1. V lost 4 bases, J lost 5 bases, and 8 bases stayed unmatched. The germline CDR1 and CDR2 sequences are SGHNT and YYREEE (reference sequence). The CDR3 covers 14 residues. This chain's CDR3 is CASSPQGSVETQYF. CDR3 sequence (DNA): TGTGCCAGCAGCCCACAGGGGTCAGTGGAGACCCAGTACTTC.

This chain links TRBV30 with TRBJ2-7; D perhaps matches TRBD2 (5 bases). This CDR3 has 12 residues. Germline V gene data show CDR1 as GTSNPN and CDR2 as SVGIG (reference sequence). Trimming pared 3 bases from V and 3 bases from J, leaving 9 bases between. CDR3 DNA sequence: TGTGCCTGGAGCGGGGAGTACTACGAGCAGTACTTC. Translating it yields CAWSGEYYEQYF.

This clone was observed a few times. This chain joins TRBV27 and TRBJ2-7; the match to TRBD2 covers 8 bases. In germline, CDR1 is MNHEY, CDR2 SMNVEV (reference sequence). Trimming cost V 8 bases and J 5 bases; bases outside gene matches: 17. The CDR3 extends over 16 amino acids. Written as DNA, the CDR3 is TGTGCCAGCCATGGACACGGGAGCGGGAGTCTGGACGAGCAGTACTTC. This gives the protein CASHGHGSGSLDEQYF.

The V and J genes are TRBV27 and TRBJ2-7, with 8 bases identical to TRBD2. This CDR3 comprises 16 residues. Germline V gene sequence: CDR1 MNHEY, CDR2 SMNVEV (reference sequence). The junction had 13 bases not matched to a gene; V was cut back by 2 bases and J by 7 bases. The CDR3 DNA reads TGTGCCAGCAGTTTACAGGCCCCCGGGAGGGCCTCGGAGCAGTACTTC. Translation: CASSLQAPGRASEQYF.

CDR3 protein: CASSYPEGYEQYF. The CDR3 DNA reads TGTGCCAGCAGTTACCCTGAGGGCTACGAGCAGTACTTC. The chain uses TRBV6-6 and TRBJ2-7; D perhaps matches TRBD2 (5 bases). Germline V gives CDR1 MNHNY, CDR2 SVGAGI (reference sequence). Trimming stripped 2 bases from V and 3 bases from J, with 8 bases between. The CDR3 spans 13 residues.

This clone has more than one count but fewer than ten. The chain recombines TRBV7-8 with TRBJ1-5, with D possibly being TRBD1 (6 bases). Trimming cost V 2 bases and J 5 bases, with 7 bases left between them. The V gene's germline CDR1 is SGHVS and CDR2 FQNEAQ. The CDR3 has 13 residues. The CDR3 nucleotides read TGTGCCAGCAGCTTAAAGGGGGATCAGCCCCAGCATTTT. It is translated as CASSLKGDQPQHF.

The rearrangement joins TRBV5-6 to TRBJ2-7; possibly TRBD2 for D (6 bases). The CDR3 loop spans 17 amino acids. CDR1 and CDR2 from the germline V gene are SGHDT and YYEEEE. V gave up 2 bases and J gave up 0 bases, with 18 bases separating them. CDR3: CASSFASGRAGSYEQYF. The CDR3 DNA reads TGTGCCAGCAGCTTTGCTTCGGGCCGAGCGGGCTCCTACGAGCAGTACTTC.

CDR3 in amino acids: CASSLGLAWEGGPDTQYF. CDR3 in DNA: TGTGCCAGCAGTTTAGGACTAGCGTGGGAGGGTGGCCCAGATACGCAGTATTTT. V and J are TRBV9 and TRBJ2-3, with 9 bases aligning to TRBD2. This CDR3 spans 18 amino acids. J lost 4 bases, V lost 5 bases, and 17 bases had no gene match. Germline V gives CDR1 SGDLS, CDR2 YYNGEE.

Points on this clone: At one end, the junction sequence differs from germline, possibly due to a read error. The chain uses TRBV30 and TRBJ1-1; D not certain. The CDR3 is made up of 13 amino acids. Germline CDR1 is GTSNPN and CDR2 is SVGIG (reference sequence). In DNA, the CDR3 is TGTGCCTGGGAGAGGCATGAGAACACTGAAGTTTTCTTT. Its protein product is CAWERHENTEVFF.

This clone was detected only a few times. Written as DNA, the CDR3 is TGTGCCAGTACCCAGGGAAGTGGAAATCAGCCCCAGCATTTT. It specifies CASTQGSGNQPQHF. The rearrangement links TRBV2 to TRBJ1-5; possible D gene TRBD1, 5 bases. Germline CDR1 reads SNHLY; CDR2 reads FYNNEI. V lost 9 bases and J 4 bases, leaving 16 bases between the germline ends. The CDR3 contains 14 residues.

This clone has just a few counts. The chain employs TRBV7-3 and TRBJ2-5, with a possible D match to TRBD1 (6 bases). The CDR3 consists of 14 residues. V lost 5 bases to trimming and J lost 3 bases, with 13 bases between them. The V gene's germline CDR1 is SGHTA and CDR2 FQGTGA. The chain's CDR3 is CASSLTGFEETQYF. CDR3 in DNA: TGTGCCAGCAGCCTGACAGGTTTCGAAGAGACCCAGTACTTC.

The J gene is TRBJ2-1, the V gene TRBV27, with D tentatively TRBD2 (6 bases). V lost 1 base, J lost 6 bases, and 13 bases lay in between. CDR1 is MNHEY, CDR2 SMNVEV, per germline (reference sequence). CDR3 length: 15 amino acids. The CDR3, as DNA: TGTGCCAGCAGTTTATTCGGGGGAGTGGGCAATGAGCAGTTCTTC. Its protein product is CASSLFGGVGNEQFF.

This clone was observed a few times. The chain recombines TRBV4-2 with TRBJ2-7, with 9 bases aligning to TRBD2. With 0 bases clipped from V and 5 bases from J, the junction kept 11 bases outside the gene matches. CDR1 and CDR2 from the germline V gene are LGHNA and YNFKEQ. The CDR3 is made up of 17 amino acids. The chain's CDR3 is CASSQEPTLSGRDEQYF. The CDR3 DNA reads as TGTGCCAGCAGCCAAGAGCCCACCCTTAGCGGGAGAGACGAGCAGTACTTC.

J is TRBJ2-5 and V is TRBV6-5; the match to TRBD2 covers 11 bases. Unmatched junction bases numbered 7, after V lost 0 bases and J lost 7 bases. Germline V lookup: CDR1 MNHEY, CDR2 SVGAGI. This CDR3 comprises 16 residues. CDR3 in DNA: TGTGCCAGCAGTTACTCGGGGCTAGCGGGGGGACGGACCCAGTACTTC. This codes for CASSYSGLAGGRTQYF.

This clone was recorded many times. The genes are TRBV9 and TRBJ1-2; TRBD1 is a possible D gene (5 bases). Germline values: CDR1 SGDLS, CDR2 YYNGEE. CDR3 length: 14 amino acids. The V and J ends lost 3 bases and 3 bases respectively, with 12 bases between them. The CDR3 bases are TGTGCCAGCAGCGGCGAATCGGGGGACTATGGCTACACCTTC. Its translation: CASSGESGDYGYTF.

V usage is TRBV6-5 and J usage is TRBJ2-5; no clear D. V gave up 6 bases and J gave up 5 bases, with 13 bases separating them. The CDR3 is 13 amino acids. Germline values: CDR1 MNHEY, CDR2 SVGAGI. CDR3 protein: CASSRSSRETQYF. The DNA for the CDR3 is TGTGCCAGCAGCCGCAGCTCCCGGGAGACCCAGTACTTC.

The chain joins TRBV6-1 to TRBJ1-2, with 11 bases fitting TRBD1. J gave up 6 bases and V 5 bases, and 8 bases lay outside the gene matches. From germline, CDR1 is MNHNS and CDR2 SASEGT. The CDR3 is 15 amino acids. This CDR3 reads CASSRTGGDVDGYTF. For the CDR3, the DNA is TGTGCCAGCAGTAGGACAGGGGGCGACGTGGATGGCTACACCTTC.

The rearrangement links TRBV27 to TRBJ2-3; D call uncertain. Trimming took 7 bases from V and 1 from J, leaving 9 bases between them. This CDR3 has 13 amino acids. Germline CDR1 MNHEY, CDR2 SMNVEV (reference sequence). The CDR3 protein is CASNGGGTDTQYF. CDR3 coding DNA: TGTGCCAGCAATGGTGGCGGCACAGATACGCAGTATTTT.

For the CDR3, the DNA is TGTGCCAGCAGCATACCCACCGGGACGGGGAACACTGAAGCTTTCTTT. Translating it yields CASSIPTGTGNTEAFF. This chain connects TRBV7-8 to TRBJ1-1, with D possibly TRBD1 on 5 matching bases. Trimming removed 5 bases at V and 1 base at J, with 17 bases between. The CDR3 loop spans 16 amino acids. The germline V gene has CDR1 SGHVS and CDR2 FQNEAQ.

The CDR3 region has the DNA TGTGCCAGTAGTATAACCGGATTCGGCCCTGAAGCTTTCTTT. Residues: CASSITGFGPEAFF. The chain is built from TRBV19 and TRBJ1-1; no reliable D call. Germline-derived CDR1 and CDR2 are LNHDA and SQIVND (reference sequence). The V end was cut by 2 bases, the J end by 6 bases, with 13 bases between. The CDR3 runs 14 residues.

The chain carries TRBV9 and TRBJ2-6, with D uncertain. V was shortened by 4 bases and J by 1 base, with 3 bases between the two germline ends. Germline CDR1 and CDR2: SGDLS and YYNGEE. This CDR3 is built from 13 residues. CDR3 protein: CASSTSGANVLTF. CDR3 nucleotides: TGTGCCAGCAGCACGTCTGGGGCCAACGTCCTGACTTTC. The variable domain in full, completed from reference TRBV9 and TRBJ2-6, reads DSGVTQTPKHLITATGQRVTLRCSPRSGDLSVYWYQQSLDQGLQFLIQYYNGEERAKGNILERFSAQQFPDLHSELNLSSLELGDSALYFCASSTSGANVLTFGAGSRLTVL.

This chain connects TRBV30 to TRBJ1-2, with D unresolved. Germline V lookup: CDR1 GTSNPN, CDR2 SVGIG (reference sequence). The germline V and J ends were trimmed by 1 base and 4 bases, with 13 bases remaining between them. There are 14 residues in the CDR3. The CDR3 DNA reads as TGTGCCTGGAGTGCCGCAGGCATACCCTATGGCTACACCTTC. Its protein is CAWSAAGIPYGYTF.

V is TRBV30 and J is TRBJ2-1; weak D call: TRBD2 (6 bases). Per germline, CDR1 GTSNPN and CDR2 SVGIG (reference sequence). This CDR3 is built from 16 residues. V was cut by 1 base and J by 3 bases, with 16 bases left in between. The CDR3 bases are TGTGCCTGGAGTGGACTGCCGGAGGGCCTCTACAATGAGCAGTTCTTC. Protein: CAWSGLPEGLYNEQFF.

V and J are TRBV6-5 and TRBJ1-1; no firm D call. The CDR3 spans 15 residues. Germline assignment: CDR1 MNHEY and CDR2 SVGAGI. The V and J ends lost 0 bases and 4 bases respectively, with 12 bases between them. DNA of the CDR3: TGTGCCAGCAGTTACTCGAGGCGAGGGAGCACTGAAGCTTTCTTT. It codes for CASSYSRRGSTEAFF.